A selection of T cell receptor beta chains follows, all from one sample in a study of blood T cell repertoires in COVID-19. Profiled with immunoSEQ multiplex PCR; TCRdb holds only in-frame clones, not every one. The table shows approximately 270,000 clones, with approximately 85% occurring only once. The sequenced sample was peripheral blood. The receptors shown here come from a woman between 65 and 79 years old with acute or convalescent COVID-19. Both conserved end residues are part of each CDR3. The order of the fields is J gene, V gene, clone size, D gene, CDR3 DNA, CDR3 protein. The D gene is left open where the match is weak. Part of the rows lack a size; the others show once, few, many or a class for expanded clones.

>TRBJ2-2|TRBV5-1|few|TRBD1
TGCGCCAGCAGGTTGGCTGGGACAGTTCCGTACGGGGAGCTGTTTTTT
CASRLAGTVPYGELFF
>TRBJ2-1|TRBV7-9|-|TRBD1
TGTGCCAGCAGCCCCTTGACCCCGGGACAGGGGCAGGGTGAGCAGTTCTTC
CASSPLTPGQGQGEQFF
>TRBJ1-4|TRBV2|-|TRBD1
TGTGCCAGCAGGACGGGGACAGGGTGGGAAAAACTGTTTTTT
CASRTGTGWEKLFF
>TRBJ2-7|TRBV6-5|-|TRBD1
TGTGCCAGCACACCCTCGGGGACAGGGTTAAACGAGCAGTACTTC
CASTPSGTGLNEQYF
>TRBJ1-2|TRBV29-1|-|-
TGCAGCGTACAACAGGGACCGAACTATGGCTACACCTTC
CSVQQGPNYGYTF
>TRBJ1-1|TRBV10-3|-|-
TGTGCCATCAGTGAGAAGGGGTTTGAAGCTTTCTTT
CAISEKGFEAFF
>TRBJ1-2|TRBV27|-|-
TGTGCCAGCAGCCGCGACAGTTTCTATGGCTACACCTTC
CASSRDSFYGYTF
>TRBJ2-1|TRBV7-3|-|TRBD2
TGTGCCAGCAGGAGACTAGCGGGGTCCGATGAGCAGTTCTTC
CASRRLAGSDEQFF
>TRBJ1-2|TRBV3-1/TRBV3-2|-|-
TGTGCCAGCAGCCCAAGGGGGAACTATGGCTACACCTTC
CASSPRGNYGYTF
>TRBJ2-5|TRBV5-1|-|-
TGCGCCAGCGGAACAGGGTTCGGGACCCAGTACTTC
CASGTGFGTQYF
>TRBJ1-5|TRBV18|-|TRBD1
TGTGCCAGCTCAGACGCAGGGGGCGGGGGCAATCAGCCCCAGCATTTT
CASSDAGGGGNQPQHF
>TRBJ2-5|TRBV10-1|-|-
TGCGCCAGCAGTGAGCGCCGTGGAGGGGAGACCCAGTACTTC
CASSERRGGETQYF
>TRBJ1-5|TRBV28|many|-
TGTGCCAGCAGTTTCTCCGGAGGGCTCCAGCATTTT
CASSFSGGLQHF
>TRBJ2-7|TRBV7-9|once|-
TGTGCCAGCAGCTCTCACAGGGATTTGCACGAGCAGTACTTC
CASSSHRDLHEQYF
>TRBJ1-3|TRBV3-1/TRBV3-2|-|-
TGTGCCAGCAGTCCGACATCGGGAAACACCATATATTTT
CASSPTSGNTIYF
>TRBJ1-1|TRBV6-5|once|TRBD1
TGTGCCAGCAGTTACCCAGGGGGAGAAGCTTTCTTT
CASSYPGGEAFF
>TRBJ2-2|TRBV10-3|-|-
TGTGCCATCAACCCACAGGGTACCGGGGAGCTGTTTTTT
CAINPQGTGELFF
>TRBJ2-5|TRBV11-2|-|TRBD2
TGTGCCAGCAGCCCCTACGGGGGGGCGGGAGAGACCCAGTACTTC
CASSPYGGAGETQYF
>TRBJ2-1|TRBV3-1/TRBV3-2|-|TRBD2
TGTGCCAGCAGCCGGGGAGGGACCAATGAGCAGTTCTTC
CASSRGGTNEQFF
>TRBJ2-2|TRBV12-3/TRBV12-4|-|-
TGTGCCAGCAAGGACAGTGGTCATGGGGAGCTGTTTTTT
CASKDSGHGELFF
>TRBJ1-2|TRBV7-2|-|-
TGTGCCAGCAGTTCTAGCTGGGTTTATGGCTACACCTTC
CASSSSWVYGYTF
>TRBJ1-1|TRBV2|-|TRBD1
TGTGCCAGCAGTGTAAGAGGACAGGGGAAGACTTTCTTT
CASSVRGQGKTFF
>TRBJ1-1|TRBV5-1|-|-
TGCGCCAGCAGCTTGGGAGCGGCCCAGTGGGACACTGAAGCTTTCTTT
CASSLGAAQWDTEAFF
>TRBJ2-3|TRBV7-8|-|-
TGTGCCAGCAGCTCCTCGGTATTGAGCACAGATACGCAGTATTTT
CASSSSVLSTDTQYF
>TRBJ2-5|TRBV7-6|once|-
TGTGCCAGCAGCGAGGGGGGGCGTGGAGAGACCCAGTACTTC
CASSEGGRGETQYF
>TRBJ1-2|TRBV6-5|-|TRBD1
TGTGCCAGCACTAAGACAGGGACCCTCTATGGCTACACCTTC
CASTKTGTLYGYTF